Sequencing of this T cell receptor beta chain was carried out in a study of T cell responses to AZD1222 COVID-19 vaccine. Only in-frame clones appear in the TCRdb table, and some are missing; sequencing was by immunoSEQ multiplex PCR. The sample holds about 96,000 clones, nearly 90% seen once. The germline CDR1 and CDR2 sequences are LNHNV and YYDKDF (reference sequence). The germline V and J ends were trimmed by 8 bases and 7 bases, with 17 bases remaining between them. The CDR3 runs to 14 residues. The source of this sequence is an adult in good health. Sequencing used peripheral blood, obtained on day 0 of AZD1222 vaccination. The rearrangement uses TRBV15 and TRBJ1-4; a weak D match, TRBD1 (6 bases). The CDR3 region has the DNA TGTGCCACCGGCACGCGGGCAGGGGTTGAAAAACTGTTTTTT. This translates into CATGTRAGVEKLFF.